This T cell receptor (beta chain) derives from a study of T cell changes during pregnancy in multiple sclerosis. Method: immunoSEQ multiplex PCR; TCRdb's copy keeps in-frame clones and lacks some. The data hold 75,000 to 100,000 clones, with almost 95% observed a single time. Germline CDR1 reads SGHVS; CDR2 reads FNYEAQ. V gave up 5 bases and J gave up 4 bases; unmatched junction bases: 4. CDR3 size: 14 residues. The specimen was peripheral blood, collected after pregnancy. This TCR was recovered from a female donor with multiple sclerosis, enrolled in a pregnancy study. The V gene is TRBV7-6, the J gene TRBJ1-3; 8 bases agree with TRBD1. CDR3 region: CASSGRQGGNTIYF. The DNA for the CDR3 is TGTGCCAGCAGCGGCCGACAGGGGGGAAACACCATATATTTT.